These 10 T cell receptor beta chains were all obtained from the same sample, sequenced in a study of T cell changes during pregnancy in multiple sclerosis. Measured with immunoSEQ multiplex PCR; TCRdb has only the in-frame clones, and not every one. The sample shows tens of thousands of clones, roughly nine tenths of them seen only once. This material consisted of CD4+ T cells from peripheral blood mononuclear cells, taken in the third trimester of pregnancy. The receptors were sampled from a female donor in good health, enrolled as a control in a pregnancy study.

The rearrangement uses TRBV19 and TRBJ2-7; 7 bases match TRBD1. Germline V CDR1 and CDR2: LNHDA, SQIVND (reference sequence). V trimming: 9 bases; J trimming: 5 bases; junction bases outside the gene matches: 10. This CDR3 is 13 amino acids long. The CDR3 sequence is CASRATGAHEQYF. The CDR3 coding sequence is TGTGCCAGCCGGGCTACAGGGGCACACGAGCAGTACTTC.

The gene calls are TRBV6-5 and TRBJ2-2; TRBD1 matches 10 bases. The CDR3 loop spans 15 amino acids. Germline assignment: CDR1 MNHEY and CDR2 SVGAGI. V lost 6 bases to trimming and J lost 1 base; unmatched junction nucleotides: 2. The CDR3 is CASRRTGGNTGELFF. The CDR3 bases are TGTGCCAGCAGGCGGACAGGGGGGAACACCGGGGAGCTGTTTTTT.

In its sample, this clone was seen a few times. The genes are TRBV30 and TRBJ1-5; 9 bases line up with TRBD1. Germline values: CDR1 GTSNPN, CDR2 SVGIG (reference sequence). Trimming removed 3 bases from V and 7 bases from J; junction bases left unmatched: 7. The CDR3 totals 14 residues. CDR3 sequence (DNA): TGTGCCTGGAGCCGTACAGGGGGCCGGCAGCCCCAGCATTTT. This encodes CAWSRTGGRQPQHF.

V is TRBV6-6 and J is TRBJ2-1; maybe TRBD1 (6 bases). This CDR3 is 15 amino acids long. V was pared by 4 bases and J by 7 bases, with 17 bases between. Germline loops: CDR1 MNHNY, CDR2 SVGAGI (reference sequence). CDR3 DNA sequence: TGTGCCAGCAGTTCAACACAAAGGACAGCGAATGAGCAGTTCTTC. Amino acid sequence: CASSSTQRTANEQFF.

V gene TRBV5-4 combines with J gene TRBJ2-4; TRBD2 might be the D (5 bases). The CDR3 runs 14 residues. The V and J ends lost 3 bases and 10 bases respectively, with 17 bases between them. The germline V gene encodes CDR1 SGHNT and CDR2 YYREEE (reference sequence). The CDR3 spells CASSSRTGLEIQYF. The CDR3 coding sequence is TGTGCCAGCAGCTCTCGGACGGGGTTGGAGATTCAGTACTTC.

In this sample, this clone turned up a few times. The genes are TRBV7-9 and TRBJ1-1; TRBD1 agrees at 7 bases. The V gene's germline CDR1 is SEHNR and CDR2 FQNEAQ (reference sequence). The J segment lost 0 bases and the V segment lost 3 bases, leaving 7 bases of the junction unmatched. The CDR3 is made up of 16 amino acids. The CDR3 nucleotides read TGTGCCAGCAGCTTCTTAAGGGGGCCCGTGAACACTGAAGCTTTCTTT. Translation gives CASSFLRGPVNTEAFF.

This chain links TRBV30 with TRBJ1-6; D is possibly TRBD1 (6 bases). Per the germline V gene, CDR1 is GTSNPN and CDR2 is SVGIG (reference sequence). The CDR3 is 15 amino acids. Trimming pared 0 bases from V and 0 bases from J, leaving 6 bases between. The CDR3 is CAWSVQGSYNSPLHF. In nucleotides, the CDR3 is TGTGCCTGGAGTGTACAGGGCTCCTATAATTCACCCCTCCACTTT.

This chain connects TRBV28 to TRBJ1-5, with a possible D match to TRBD1 (6 bases). This CDR3 is 14 amino acids long. V gave up 5 bases and J gave up 7 bases, with 15 bases separating them. Germline V gene lookup returns CDR1 MDHEN and CDR2 SYDVKM. CDR3 in amino acids: CASSPQGTEQPQHF. Written as DNA, the CDR3 is TGTGCCAGCAGTCCACAGGGTACGGAGCAGCCCCAGCATTTT. The whole variable domain, filled in from reference TRBV28 and TRBJ1-5, reads DVKVTQSSRYLVKRTGEKVFLECVQDMDHENMFWYRQDPGLGLRLIYFSYDVKMKEKGDIPEGYSVSREKKERFSLILESASTNQTSMYLCASSPQGTEQPQHFGDGTRLSIL.

V gene TRBV15 combines with J gene TRBJ2-2, with D possibly being TRBD1 (6 bases). The V gene's germline CDR1 is LNHNV and CDR2 YYDKDF (reference sequence). The V and J ends lost 6 bases and 3 bases respectively, with 11 bases between them. This CDR3 comprises 14 residues. This chain's CDR3 is CATSPGAYTGELFF. The CDR3 bases are TGTGCCACCAGTCCAGGGGCTTACACCGGGGAGCTGTTTTTT.

V usage is TRBV10-3 and J usage is TRBJ2-7; the match to TRBD1 covers 9 bases. Trimming took 9 bases from V and 1 from J; bases not matched to a gene: 7. CDR1 is ENHRY and CDR2 is SYGVKD in the germline V gene. The CDR3 contains 14 residues. Here the CDR3 reads CAMTPGQGSYEQYF. For the CDR3, the DNA is TGTGCCATGACCCCCGGACAGGGGTCCTACGAGCAGTACTTC.